Given below is one T cell receptor (beta chain) in context. This sample is drawn from a study of blood T cell repertoires in COVID-19. Background on the study: COVID-19 samples from acute and convalescent phases originated in the United States, Italy and Spain.

Libraries were prepared by immunoSEQ multiplex PCR; TCRdb keeps only in-frame clonotypes and omits some of them. Among a few hundred thousand clones listed, 80% to 85% were seen once. The CDR3 has 17 residues. The V segment lost 5 bases and the J segment 6 bases; nucleotides outside the gene matches: 12. Germline lookup yields CDR1 SGHVS and CDR2 FQNEAQ. The chain combines TRBV7-8 with TRBJ2-1; 11 bases are a match to TRBD2. The TCR was taken from a woman in her fifties or sixties with acute or convalescent COVID-19. Sequencing was done on a sample of peripheral blood. The CDR3 DNA reads TGTGCCAGCAGCCCCCCCCGACTAGCGGGGAGTATCAATGAGCAGTTCTTC. This encodes CASSPPRLAGSINEQFF. Together with reference TRBV7-8 and TRBJ2-1, the CDR3 gives the full variable domain: GAGVSQSPRYKVAKRGQDVALRCDPISGHVSLFWYQQALGQGPEFLTYFQNEAQLDKSGLPSDRFFAERPEGSVSTLKIQRTQQEDSAVYLCASSPPRLAGSINEQFFGPGTRLTVL.